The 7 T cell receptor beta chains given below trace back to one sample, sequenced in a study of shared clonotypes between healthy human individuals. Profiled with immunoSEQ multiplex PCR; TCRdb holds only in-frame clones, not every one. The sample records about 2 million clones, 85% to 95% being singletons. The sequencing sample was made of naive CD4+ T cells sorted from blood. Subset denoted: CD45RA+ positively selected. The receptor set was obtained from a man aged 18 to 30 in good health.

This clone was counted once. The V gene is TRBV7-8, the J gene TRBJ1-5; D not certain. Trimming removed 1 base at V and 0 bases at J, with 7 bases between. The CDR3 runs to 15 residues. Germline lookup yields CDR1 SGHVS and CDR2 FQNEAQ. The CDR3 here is CASSLGVISNQPQHF. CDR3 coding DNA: TGTGCCAGCAGCTTAGGTGTCATTAGCAATCAGCCCCAGCATTTT.

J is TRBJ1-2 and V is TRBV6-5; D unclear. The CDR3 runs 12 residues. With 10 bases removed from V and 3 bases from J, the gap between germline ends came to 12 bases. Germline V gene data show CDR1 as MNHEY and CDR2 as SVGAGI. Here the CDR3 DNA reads TGTGCCATCCACCGGGGTGACTATGGCTACACCTTC. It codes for CAIHRGDYGYTF.

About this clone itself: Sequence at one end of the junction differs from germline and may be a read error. The CDR3 here is CASSTRRGQFSETRYF. The DNA of the CDR3 is TGTGCCAGCAGTACACGCCGGGGACAGTTTTCGGAGACCCGGTACTTC. V and J are TRBV7-9 and TRBJ2-5, with 7 bases lining up with TRBD1. CDR1 is SEHNR, CDR2 FQNEAQ, per germline (reference sequence). The CDR3 consists of 16 residues.

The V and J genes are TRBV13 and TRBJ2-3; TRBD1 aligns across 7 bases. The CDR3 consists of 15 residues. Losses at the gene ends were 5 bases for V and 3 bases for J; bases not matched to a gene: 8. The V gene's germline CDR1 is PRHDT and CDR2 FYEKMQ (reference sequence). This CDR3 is CASSPRTGRTDTQYF. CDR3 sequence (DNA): TGTGCCAGCAGCCCCCGGACAGGCAGAACAGATACGCAGTATTTT.

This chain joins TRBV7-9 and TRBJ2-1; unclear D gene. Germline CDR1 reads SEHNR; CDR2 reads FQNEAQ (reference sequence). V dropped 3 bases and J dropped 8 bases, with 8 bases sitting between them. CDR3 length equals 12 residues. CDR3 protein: CASSLLAYEQFF. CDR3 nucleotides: TGTGCCAGCAGCTTGCTTGCATATGAGCAGTTCTTC.

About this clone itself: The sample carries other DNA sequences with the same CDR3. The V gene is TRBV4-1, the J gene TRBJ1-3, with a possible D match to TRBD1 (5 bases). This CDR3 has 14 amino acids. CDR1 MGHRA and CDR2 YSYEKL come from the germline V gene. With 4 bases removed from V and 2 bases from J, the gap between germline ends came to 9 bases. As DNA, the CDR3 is TGCGCCAGCAGCCCTCAGGGTGCTGGAAACACCATATATTTT. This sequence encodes CASSPQGAGNTIYF.

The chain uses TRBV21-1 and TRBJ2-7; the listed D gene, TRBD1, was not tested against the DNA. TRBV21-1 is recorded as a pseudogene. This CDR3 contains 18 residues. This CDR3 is CASSDRDRVLSVENEQYF. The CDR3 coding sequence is TGTGCCAGCAGCGACCGGGACAGGGTTTTAAGTGTCGAGAACGAGCAGTACTTC.